The rows below give T cell receptor beta chains drawn from one sample of a study of T cell changes during pregnancy in multiple sclerosis. Generated by immunoSEQ multiplex PCR, the TCRdb table keeps only in-frame clones and is missing some. The sample lists 75,000 to 100,000 clones; around 94% were seen once. Material: peripheral blood, obtained after pregnancy. The origin of the receptors is a female donor with multiple sclerosis, enrolled in a pregnancy study. CDR3s leave out the opening cysteine and the closing phenylalanine or tryptophan.

length,V,J,CDR3
12,TRBV19,TRBJ2-7,ASSTGVVRDEQY
13,TRBV11-2,TRBJ1-1,ASSLGQGFRTEAF
13,TRBV4-3,TRBJ2-6,ASSQGAGGANVLT
10,TRBV7-2,TRBJ2-5,ASSYSGGTQY
13,TRBV30,TRBJ2-1,AWSAVTRDNNEQF
12,TRBV5-1,TRBJ2-7,ASSLQDRGHEQY
13,TRBV9,TRBJ2-1,ASSVRGSSYNEQF
15,TRBV5-1,TRBJ1-4,ASSLSGGRATNEKLF
13,TRBV6-5,TRBJ2-3,ASSKGQAIPDTQY
12,TRBV6-5,TRBJ2-4,ASSRLQGALFQY
17,TRBV2,TRBJ2-5,ASSPLGLGLAGVEETQY
13,TRBV5-6,TRBJ2-2,ASSLPGQGPGELF
10,TRBV30,TRBJ2-5,AWSEPGETQY
11,TRBV5-6,TRBJ2-2,ASSWSSGGELF
15,TRBV11-2,TRBJ1-2,ASSLVYVLSSNYGYT
12,TRBV15,TRBJ1-1,ATSRDPPGTEAF
14,TRBV11-2,TRBJ2-5,ASSYGTASTGGTQY
14,TRBV28,TRBJ1-2,ASNRYGQGANYGYT
15,TRBV18,TRBJ2-3,ASSPWSGGPSGDTQY
16,TRBV19,TRBJ1-6,ASTQRGDSFGNNSPLH
10,TRBV30,TRBJ2-7,AWRLQGYEQY
13,TRBV27,TRBJ2-2,ASRVAGGLTGELF
11,TRBV6-5,TRBJ1-4,ASSGTTNEKLF
13,TRBV6-5,TRBJ1-5,ASSYRGGSNQPQH
14,TRBV7-9,TRBJ2-6,ASSTTGSSGANVLT
13,TRBV6-1,TRBJ2-7,ASSVYPSGVYEQY
15,TRBV27,TRBJ1-2,ASTILGGQGADYGYT
15,TRBV4-3,TRBJ2-7,ASSQDFDEGFSYEQY
12,TRBV19,TRBJ1-4,ASIQTARNGKLF
13,TRBV7-9,TRBJ2-1,ASDWGGAMNNEQF
11,TRBV7-2,TRBJ1-1,ASSMGQYTEAF